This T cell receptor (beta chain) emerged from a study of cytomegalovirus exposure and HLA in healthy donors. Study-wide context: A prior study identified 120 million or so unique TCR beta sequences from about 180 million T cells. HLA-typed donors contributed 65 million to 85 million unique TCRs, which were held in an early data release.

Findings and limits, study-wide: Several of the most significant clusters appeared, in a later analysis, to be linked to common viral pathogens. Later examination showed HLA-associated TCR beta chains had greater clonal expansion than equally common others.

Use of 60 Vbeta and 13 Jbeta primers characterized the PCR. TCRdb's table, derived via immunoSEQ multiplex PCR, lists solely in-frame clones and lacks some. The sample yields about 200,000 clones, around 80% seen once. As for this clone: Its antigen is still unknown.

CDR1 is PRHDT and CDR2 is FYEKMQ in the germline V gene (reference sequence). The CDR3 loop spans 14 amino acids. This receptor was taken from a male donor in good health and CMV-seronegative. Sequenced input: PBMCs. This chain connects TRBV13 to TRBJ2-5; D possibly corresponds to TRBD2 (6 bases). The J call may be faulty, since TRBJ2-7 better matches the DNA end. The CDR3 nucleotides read TGTGCCAGCAGCTTAACCCAGCGGGTGAACGAGCAGTACTTC. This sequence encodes CASSLTQRVNEQYF.